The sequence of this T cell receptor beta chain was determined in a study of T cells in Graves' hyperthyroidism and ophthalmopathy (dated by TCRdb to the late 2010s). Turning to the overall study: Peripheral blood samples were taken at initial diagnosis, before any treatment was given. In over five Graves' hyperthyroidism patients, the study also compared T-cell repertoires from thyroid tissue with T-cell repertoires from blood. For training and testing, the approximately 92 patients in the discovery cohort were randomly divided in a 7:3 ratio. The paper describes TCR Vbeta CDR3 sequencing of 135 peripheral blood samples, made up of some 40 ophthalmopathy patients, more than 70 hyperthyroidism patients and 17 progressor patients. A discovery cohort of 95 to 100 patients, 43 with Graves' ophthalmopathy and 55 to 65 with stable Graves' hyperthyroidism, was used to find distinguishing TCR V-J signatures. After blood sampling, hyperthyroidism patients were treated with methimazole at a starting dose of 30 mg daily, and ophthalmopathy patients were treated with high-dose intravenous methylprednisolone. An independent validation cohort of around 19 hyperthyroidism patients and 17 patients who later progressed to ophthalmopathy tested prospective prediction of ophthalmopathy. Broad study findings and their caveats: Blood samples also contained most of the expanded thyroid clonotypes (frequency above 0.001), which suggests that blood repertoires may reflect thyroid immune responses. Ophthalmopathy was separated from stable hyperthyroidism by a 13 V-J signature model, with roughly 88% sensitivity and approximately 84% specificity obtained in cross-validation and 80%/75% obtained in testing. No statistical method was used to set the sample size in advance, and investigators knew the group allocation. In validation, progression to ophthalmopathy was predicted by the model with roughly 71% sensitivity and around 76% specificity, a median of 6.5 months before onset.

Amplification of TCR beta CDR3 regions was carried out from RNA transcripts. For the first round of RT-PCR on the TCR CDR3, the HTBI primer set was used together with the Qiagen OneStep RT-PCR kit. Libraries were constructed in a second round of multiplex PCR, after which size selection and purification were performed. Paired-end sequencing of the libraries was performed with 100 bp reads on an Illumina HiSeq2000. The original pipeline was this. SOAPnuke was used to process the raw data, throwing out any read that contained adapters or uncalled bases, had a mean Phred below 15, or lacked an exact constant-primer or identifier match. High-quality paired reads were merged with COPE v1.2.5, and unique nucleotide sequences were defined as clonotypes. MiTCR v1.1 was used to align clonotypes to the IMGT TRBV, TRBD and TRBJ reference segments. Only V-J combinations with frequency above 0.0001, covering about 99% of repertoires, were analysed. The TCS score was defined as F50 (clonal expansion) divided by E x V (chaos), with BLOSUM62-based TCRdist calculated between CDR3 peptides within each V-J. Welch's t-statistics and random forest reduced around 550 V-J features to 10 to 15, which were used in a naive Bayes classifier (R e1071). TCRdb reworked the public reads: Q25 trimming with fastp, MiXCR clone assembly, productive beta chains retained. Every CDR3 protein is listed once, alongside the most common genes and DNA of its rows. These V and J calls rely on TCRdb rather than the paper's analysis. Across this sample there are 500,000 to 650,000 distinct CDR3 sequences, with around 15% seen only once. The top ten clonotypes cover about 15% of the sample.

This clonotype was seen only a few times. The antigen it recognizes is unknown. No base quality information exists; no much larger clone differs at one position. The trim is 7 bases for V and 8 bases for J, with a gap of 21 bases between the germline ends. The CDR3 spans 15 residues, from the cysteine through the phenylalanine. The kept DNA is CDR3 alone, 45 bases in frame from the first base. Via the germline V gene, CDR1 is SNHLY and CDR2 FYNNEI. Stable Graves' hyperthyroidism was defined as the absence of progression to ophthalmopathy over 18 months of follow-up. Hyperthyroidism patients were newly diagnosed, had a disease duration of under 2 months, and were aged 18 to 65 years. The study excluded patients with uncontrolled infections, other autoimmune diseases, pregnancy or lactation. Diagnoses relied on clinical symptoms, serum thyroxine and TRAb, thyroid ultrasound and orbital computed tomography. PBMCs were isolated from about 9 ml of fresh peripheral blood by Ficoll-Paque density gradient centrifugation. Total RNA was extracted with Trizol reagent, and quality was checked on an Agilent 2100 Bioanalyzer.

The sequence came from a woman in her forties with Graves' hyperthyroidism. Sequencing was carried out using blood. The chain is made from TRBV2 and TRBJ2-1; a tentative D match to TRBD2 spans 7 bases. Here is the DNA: TGTGCCAGCACCGAAGGGGGGGGGCGAGGTTATGAGCAGTTCTTC. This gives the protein CASTEGGGRGYEQFF.